One and the same sample provided the 18 T cell receptor beta chains below, sequenced in a study of T cell repertoires in aging, cancer and after chemotherapy. Amplification of TCR beta used genomic DNA extracted from peripheral blood. TRB rearrangements spanning V, D and J were amplified using mixed TRB-A/B primers. TCRdb re-derived calls from the multiplex PCR reads in MiXCR, one entry per CDR3 protein. The data contain 2,500 to 3,000 distinct CDR3 sequences, 42% of them seen just once; the ten biggest clones take up more than 40%. The material sequenced was blood. The receptors derive from a human donor with a blood cancer.

This clonotype was detected only once. A read error may account for a junction end that differs from germline. This chain connects TRBV6-1 to TRBJ2-6; D is possibly TRBD1 (5 bases). Germline V gives CDR1 MNHNS, CDR2 SASEGT. The CDR3 runs 16 residues. The CDR3 nucleotides read TGTGCCAGCGGCATACAGGCCCTCTCTGGGGCCAACGTCCTAACTTTC. Protein sequence: CASGIQALSGANVLTF.

The gene calls are TRBV11-1 and TRBJ2-3, with 9 bases lining up with TRBD2. Trimming took 5 bases from V and 0 from J; bases not matched to a gene: 12. The CDR3 is 18 amino acids. The germline V gene has CDR1 SGHAT and CDR2 FQDESV (reference sequence). The CDR3 sequence is CASSKLAGLKQSTDTQYF. The DNA for the CDR3 is TGTGCCAGCAGCAAACTAGCGGGCCTTAAACAAAGCACAGATACGCAGTATTTT.

Remarks on this clonotype: Sequence at one end of the junction differs from germline and may be a read error. The rearrangement uses TRBV5-6 and TRBJ2-7; 9 positions match TRBD2. Germline CDR1 reads SGHDT; CDR2 reads YYEEEE. This CDR3 is built from 15 residues. CDR3 in DNA: TGCGCCAGCAGCTTGTCGGCGGGAGGGCCGAGCGAGCAGTACTTC. Its protein is CASSLSAGGPSEQYF. Filled out from reference TRBV5-6 and TRBJ2-7, the complete variable domain reads DAGVTQSPTHLIKTRGQQVTLRCSPKSGHDTVSWYQQALGQGPQFIFQYYEEEERQRGNFPDRFSGHQFPNYSSELNVNALLLGDSALYLCASSLSAGGPSEQYFGPGTRLTVT.

This chain links TRBV6-2 or TRBV6-3 with TRBJ1-5; tentative D call: TRBD1 (6 bases). This CDR3 spans 15 amino acids. Looked up from germline, CDR1 is MNHEY and CDR2 is SVGEGT. Trimming removed 0 bases from V and 7 bases from J, with 13 bases in between. The CDR3 DNA sequence: TGTGCCAGCAGTTACTCGAACAGGGAGTGGCAGCCCCAGCATTTT. Encoded protein: CASSYSNREWQPQHF.

The chain couples TRBV7-6 to TRBJ2-7; no clear D. The CDR3 is made up of 12 amino acids. CDR1 and CDR2 from the germline V gene are SGHVS and FNYEAQ. V was clipped by 2 bases and J by 7 bases, with 9 bases between them. CDR3 nucleotides: TGTGCCAGCAGCTTATTTGGAAATGAGCAGTACTTC. Its translation: CASSLFGNEQYF.

In its sample, this clonotype was seen a few times. This chain connects TRBV6-5 to TRBJ1-1; D is undetermined. CDR3 length equals 14 residues. Trimming left V 1 base short and J 8 bases short, with 14 bases between. In germline, CDR1 is MNHEY, CDR2 SVGAGI. The CDR3 nucleotides are TGTGCCAGCAGTTACTGGGATGCGGGGTTCGAAGCTTTCTTT. This codes for CASSYWDAGFEAFF.

The chain recombines TRBV6-5 with TRBJ2-5, with no clear D. V lost 6 bases to trimming and J lost 4 bases, with 12 bases between them. This CDR3 contains 13 residues. The germline CDR1 and CDR2 sequences are MNHEY and SVGAGI. CDR3 protein: CASSPWSIETQYF. The CDR3 DNA is TGTGCCAGCAGCCCCTGGAGTATAGAGACCCAGTACTTC.

The V and J genes are TRBV6-2 or TRBV6-3 and TRBJ2-7; the match to TRBD2 covers 8 bases. Trimming cost V 0 bases and J 3 bases; bases outside gene matches: 4. The CDR3 length is 15 residues. Germline-derived CDR1 and CDR2 are MNHEY and SVGEGT. CDR3 bases: TGTGCCAGCAGTTACTCGATCCGGGAGGGCTACGAGCAGTACTTC. Translation gives CASSYSIREGYEQYF.

The chain uses TRBV7-9 and TRBJ2-1, with D tentatively TRBD2 (5 bases). This CDR3 region has 17 residues. Germline V gene lookup returns CDR1 SEHNR and CDR2 FQNEAQ (reference sequence). V gave up 6 bases and J gave up 4 bases, with 22 bases separating them. CDR3 sequence reads: CASSYERANGRYNEQFF. The CDR3 DNA reads TGTGCCAGCAGTTACGAGAGGGCGAATGGAAGATACAATGAGCAGTTCTTC.

The genes are TRBV7-9 and TRBJ1-5; 9 bases map to TRBD1. The ends lost 3 bases at V and 4 bases at J; junction bases unmatched: 7. CDR1 SEHNR and CDR2 FQNEAQ come from the germline V gene (reference sequence). This CDR3 region has 16 residues. The DNA for the CDR3 is TGTGCCAGCAGCTTGGGTACCGGGACAGGGAATCAGCCCCAGCATTTT. Protein product: CASSLGTGTGNQPQHF.

This clonotype was recorded once. A junction end diverges from the germline sequence, so it may reflect a read error. This chain joins TRBV19 and TRBJ1-1; maybe TRBD1 (5 bases). The CDR3 totals 12 residues. CDR1 LNHDA and CDR2 SQIVND come from the germline V gene (reference sequence). CDR3 region: CASSPRGFQAIF. For the CDR3, the DNA is TGTGCCAGTAGTCCGAGGGGTTTCCAAGCTATCTTT.

The chain joins TRBV15 to TRBJ1-1; 9 bases align to TRBD1. The CDR3 contains 16 residues. CDR1 and CDR2 from the germline V gene are LNHNV and YYDKDF (reference sequence). The V gene end was trimmed by 0 bases and the J gene end by 4 bases; junction bases not matched to a gene: 6. In nucleotides, the CDR3 is TGTGCCACCAGCAGAGATGACAGGGGACAGGGCACTGAAGCTTTCTTT. Translation: CATSRDDRGQGTEAFF.

The chain joins TRBV19 to TRBJ2-4; 7 nucleotides align to TRBD2. The ends lost 6 bases at V and 3 bases at J; junction bases unmatched: 11. Germline CDR1 and CDR2: LNHDA and SQIVND (reference sequence). The CDR3 is 16 residues long. This chain's CDR3 is CASSRMGGKDKNIQYF. The CDR3 DNA reads as TGTGCCAGTAGCCGAATGGGAGGGAAGGACAAAAACATTCAGTACTTC.

This clonotype was counted a few times. The rearrangement uses TRBV6-4 and TRBJ1-4; no definite D call. The CDR3 sequence is 16 residues long. CDR1 and CDR2 (germline): MRHNA, SNTAGT. V was shortened by 6 bases and J by 0 bases, with 14 bases between the two germline ends. The CDR3, as DNA: TGTGCCAGCAGCCAAGGAGGAATAGCAACTAATGAAAAACTGTTTTTT. As protein: CASSQGGIATNEKLFF.

J is TRBJ1-5 and V is TRBV28, with TRBD1 as a possible D gene (6 bases). Trimming stripped 5 bases from V and 6 bases from J, with 8 bases between. Germline V gene sequence: CDR1 MDHEN, CDR2 SYDVKM. The CDR3 spans 12 residues. The CDR3 region has the DNA TGTGCCAGCAGTACAGGGCGTCAGCCCCAGCATTTT. Its translation: CASSTGRQPQHF.

The table lists this clonotype with a few counts. The chain has TRBV29-1 and TRBJ1-5; 7 bases line up with TRBD1. This CDR3 spans 13 amino acids. V dropped 6 bases and J dropped 1; count of bases not matched to a gene: 3. CDR1 is SQVTM and CDR2 is ANQGSEA in the germline V gene. As DNA, the CDR3 is TGCAGCGTGACCAGGGGGAGCAATCAGCCCCAGCATTTT. This encodes CSVTRGSNQPQHF. Full variable domain (outside the CDR3, taken from reference TRBV29-1 and TRBJ1-5): SAVISQKPSRDICQRGTSLTIQCQVDSQVTMMFWYRQQPGQSLTLIATANQGSEATYESGFVIDKFPISRPNLTFSTLTVSNMSPEDSSIYLCSVTRGSNQPQHFGDGTRLSIL.

This clonotype was found a few times. The chain couples TRBV6-5 to TRBJ2-5; 9 bases are shared with TRBD2. Losses at the gene ends were 6 bases for V and 1 base for J; bases not matched to a gene: 9. The germline V gene encodes CDR1 MNHEY and CDR2 SVGAGI. The CDR3 length is 16 residues. CDR3 sequence: CASSYTSGLVQETQYF. CDR3 nucleotides: TGTGCCAGCAGCTATACTAGCGGGCTCGTCCAAGAGACCCAGTACTTC.

The chain has TRBV19 and TRBJ2-1, with D tentatively TRBD2 (5 bases). Trimming pared 5 bases from V and 3 bases from J, leaving 11 bases between. The CDR3 contains 14 residues. Per the germline V gene, CDR1 is LNHDA and CDR2 is SQIVND (reference sequence). The CDR3 DNA sequence: TGTGCCAGTAGTGGAACTAGTTACTACAATGAGCAGTTCTTC. As protein: CASSGTSYYNEQFF.